Reported below is one TCR beta chain. Its target is unknown. The data derive from a study of OX40 agonist ivuxolimab in advanced cancers. Per germline, CDR1 LNHDA and CDR2 SQIVND (reference sequence). The CDR3 is 18 amino acids. V gave up 3 bases and J gave up 5 bases; unmatched junction bases: 16. Profiled with immunoSEQ multiplex PCR; TCRdb holds only in-frame clones, not every one. The sample consists of 40,000 to 45,000 clones, over 75% of them appearing once. General study results and limits: The study found among the lowest clonal expansion in partial responders at 0.1-3.0 mg/kg. By week 6 at 0.1 to 3.0 mg/kg, blood CD4+ and CD8+ T cells had expanded clonally.

This sample comprised CD4+ or CD8+ T cells sorted from blood, obtained in a trial of the OX40 agonist ivuxolimab. This rearrangement joins TRBV19 to TRBJ2-1; 7 bases line up with TRBD1. This receptor was identified in an adult with an advanced solid tumor such as melanoma, head and neck, liver or kidney cancer. The CDR3 DNA reads TGTGCCAGTAGTATTTCTGCTGGGGGACAGCCCAAAGACAATGAGCAGTTCTTC. Translated, it gives CASSISAGGQPKDNEQFF.